The 15 T cell receptor beta chains given below trace back to one sample, sequenced in a study of Ad26.COV2.S vaccination and SARS-CoV-2 variants. Data came from immunoSEQ multiplex PCR; TCRdb stores just in-frame clones and leaves some out. The table lists about 400,000 clones, less than 90% of them singletons. Treatment here: roughly 19 received Ad26.COV2.S at low or high dose, single or two shots; 5 received placebo; per-sample allocation not given. Sample collection was performed on day 63 after the first vaccine or placebo injection. The sample was peripheral blood, taken in a trial of Ad26.COV2.S vaccine versus placebo. These receptor sequences come from a person between 18 and 60 years old who received the Ad26.COV2.S COVID-19 vaccine or a placebo.

J is TRBJ2-1 and V is TRBV14, with D perhaps given as TRBD1 or TRBD2 (6 bases each). Germline V gene sequence: CDR1 SGHDN, CDR2 FVKESK. The CDR3 extends over 14 amino acids. V was cut by 6 bases and J by 6 bases, with 15 bases left in between. The CDR3 coding sequence is TGTGCCAGCAGACAGGGAGGTATGGGCAATGAGCAGTTCTTC. It is translated as CASRQGGMGNEQFF. Full variable domain (rest looked up from reference TRBV14 and TRBJ2-1): EAGVTQFPSHSVIEKGQTVTLRCDPISGHDNLYWYRRVMGKEIKFLLHFVKESKQDESGMPNNRFLAERTGGTYSTLKVQPAELEDSGVYFCASRQGGMGNEQFFGPGTRLTVL.

The J gene is TRBJ2-5, the V gene TRBV29-1, with 7 positions matching TRBD1. CDR3 length: 17 residues. Germline assignment: CDR1 SQVTM and CDR2 ANQGSEA. V gave up 1 base and J gave up 0 bases; unmatched junction bases: 11. The DNA of the CDR3 is TGCAGCGTTGAAGGATACGGACAGGTGTTAGACCAAGAGACCCAGTACTTC. Translation: CSVEGYGQVLDQETQYF.

V is TRBV5-6 and J is TRBJ1-1; TRBD1 might be the D (6 bases). Per the germline V gene, CDR1 is SGHDT and CDR2 is YYEEEE. The CDR3 is 16 amino acids. Trimming cost V 0 bases and J 1 base, with 13 bases left between them. CDR3: CASSLDLGQRNTEAFF. The CDR3 DNA sequence: TGTGCCAGCAGCTTGGATCTGGGACAAAGGAACACTGAAGCTTTCTTT. Complete variable domain (other parts from reference TRBV5-6 and TRBJ1-1): DAGVTQSPTHLIKTRGQQVTLRCSPKSGHDTVSWYQQALGQGPQFIFQYYEEEERQRGNFPDRFSGHQFPNYSSELNVNALLLGDSALYLCASSLDLGQRNTEAFFGQGTRLTVV.

The genes are TRBV5-1 and TRBJ1-5, with D tentatively TRBD1 (5 bases). This CDR3 has 13 residues. The V end lost 3 bases, the J end lost 5 bases, and 9 bases lay between the germline ends. The germline V gene has CDR1 SGHRS and CDR2 YFSETQ. CDR3 sequence (DNA): TGCGCCAGCAGCTGGGACGGAGATCAGCCCCAGCATTTT. It encodes CASSWDGDQPQHF.

In nucleotides, the CDR3 is TGTGCCAGCAGTGAAGCTGTGGGGACTAGCGGTTACAATGAGCAGTTCTTC. Protein: CASSEAVGTSGYNEQFF. The J gene is TRBJ2-1, the V gene TRBV2, with TRBD2 identical over 11 bases. This CDR3 comprises 17 residues. J gave up 4 bases and V 0 bases, and 5 bases lay outside the gene matches. Germline CDR1 SNHLY, CDR2 FYNNEI.

The genes are TRBV27 and TRBJ2-1; TRBD1 is a possible D gene (5 bases). The germline gives CDR1 MNHEY, CDR2 SMNVEV (reference sequence). The CDR3 has 14 amino acids. Trimming removed 6 bases from V and 0 bases from J, with 9 bases in between. For the CDR3, the DNA is TGTGCCAGCAGACAGGCGAGCTCCTACAATGAGCAGTTCTTC. Encoded protein: CASRQASSYNEQFF.

This rearrangement joins TRBV14 to TRBJ2-3; D perhaps matches TRBD2 (6 bases). Trimming took off 4 bases at V and 6 bases at J, with 20 bases between the two ends. CDR1 SGHDN and CDR2 FVKESK come from the germline V gene. This CDR3 contains 16 residues. The CDR3 DNA is TGTGCCAGCAGCCCCCCGGGGGACCGCCGTGTTGATACGCAGTATTTT. This sequence encodes CASSPPGDRRVDTQYF.

The genes are TRBV7-9 and TRBJ1-4; D is unresolved. Germline CDR1 reads SEHNR; CDR2 reads FQNEAQ (reference sequence). This CDR3 is built from 12 residues. V dropped 5 bases and J dropped 14 bases, with 15 bases sitting between them. The CDR3: CASSESAGLLFF. The CDR3 DNA is TGTGCCAGCAGCGAGTCCGCTGGGTTGCTGTTTTTT.

This chain connects TRBV7-9 to TRBJ2-2, with D possibly being TRBD1 (6 bases). Trimming stripped 10 bases from V and 1 base from J, with 13 bases between. Germline assignment: CDR1 SEHNR and CDR2 FQNEAQ (reference sequence). The CDR3 has 14 residues. Written as DNA, the CDR3 is TGTGCCATCAGACAGGCTAAGAACACCGGGGAGCTGTTTTTT. Residues: CAIRQAKNTGELFF. Full variable domain (remainder filled in from reference TRBV7-9 and TRBJ2-2): DTGVSQNPRHKITKRGQNVTFRCDPISEHNRLYWYRQTLGQGPEFLTYFQNEAQLEKSRLLSDRFSAERPKGSFSTLEIQRTEQGDSAMYLCAIRQAKNTGELFFGEGSRLTVL.

This clone was observed a few times. This rearrangement joins TRBV7-9 to TRBJ1-1; TRBD1 might be the D (5 bases). Germline-derived CDR1 and CDR2 are SEHNR and FQNEAQ (reference sequence). Trimming left V 5 bases short and J 4 bases short, with 14 bases between. The CDR3 runs to 14 residues. CDR3 sequence (DNA): TGTGCCAGCAGCCCCAGGTTGGGGGGCACTGAAGCTTTCTTT. This codes for CASSPRLGGTEAFF.

This rearrangement joins TRBV9 to TRBJ1-3; D perhaps matches TRBD1 (6 bases). From germline, CDR1 is SGDLS and CDR2 YYNGEE. The V end lost 3 bases, the J end lost 0 bases, and 16 bases lay between the germline ends. The CDR3 spans 17 residues. CDR3 bases: TGTGCCAGCAGCGAGGACAGCTTTACTCTCTCTGGAAACACCATATATTTT. It translates to CASSEDSFTLSGNTIYF.

CDR3 in DNA: TGTGCCAGCAGCCAGAGGGGCGATGGCTACACCTTC. Protein sequence: CASSQRGDGYTF. The chain joins TRBV4-2 to TRBJ1-2; TRBD1 might be the D (5 bases). The CDR3 has 12 residues. V lost 3 bases and J lost 6, with 8 bases in between. Per the germline V gene, CDR1 is LGHNA and CDR2 is YNFKEQ.

This clone was seen once. The rearrangement uses TRBV20-1 and TRBJ1-1, with 7 bases lining up with TRBD1. V trimming: 6 bases; J trimming: 9 bases; junction bases outside the gene matches: 7. The CDR3 extends over 11 amino acids. Germline-derived CDR1 and CDR2 are DFQATT and SNEGSKA (reference sequence). The CDR3 DNA follows: TGCAGTGCCCCGGACAGGAATAAAGCTTTCTTT. Its translation: CSAPDRNKAFF.

The J gene is TRBJ2-2, the V gene TRBV5-1; D possibly corresponds to TRBD1 (6 bases). The CDR3 has 13 amino acids. Germline V lookup: CDR1 SGHRS, CDR2 YFSETQ. V was pared by 6 bases and J by 7 bases, with 13 bases between. The CDR3 loop is CASKDQGIGELFF. For the CDR3, the DNA is TGCGCCAGCAAGGATCAGGGGATCGGGGAGCTGTTTTTT.

The J gene is TRBJ1-1, the V gene TRBV25-1; 10 nucleotides agree with TRBD1. J gave up 5 bases and V 5 bases, and 8 bases lay outside the gene matches. The CDR3 runs 15 residues. Per the germline V gene, CDR1 is MGHDK and CDR2 is SYGVNS. CDR3: CASSPNWDRGTEAFF. In DNA, the CDR3 is TGTGCCAGCAGTCCGAACTGGGACAGGGGAACTGAAGCTTTCTTT.